These T cell receptor beta chains were read from a single sample in a study of cytomegalovirus exposure and HLA in healthy donors. Measured with immunoSEQ multiplex PCR; TCRdb has only the in-frame clones, and not every one. This sample yields 200,000 to 250,000 clones, of which approximately 78% are seen a single time; roughly 2.5% belongs to the top ten. Sequencing used PBMCs. The receptors were sampled from a middle-aged woman in good health and CMV-seronegative. Each CDR3 is given with its conserved first and last residue. Each record gives: D gene, V gene, CDR3 protein. A D gene is named only where the DNA matches it firmly.

>TRBD1|TRBV19
CASSNRDRVNQQYF
>-|TRBV21-1
CATNRGRLLTDTQYF
>TRBD1|TRBV19
CASSSHSGQGYNEQFF
>TRBD1|TRBV4-1
CASSLVVGQFSYEQYF
>TRBD2|TRBV4-1
CASSQRLAGLRRQETQYF
>-|TRBV5-1
CASRGEQGNTEAFF
>-|TRBV11-3
CASSRGIRGEGKNIQYF
>-|TRBV16
CASSQSGGGTEAFF
>-|TRBV7-3
CASSPGQLMNTEAFF
>-|TRBV2
CASSPSADTQYF
>TRBD1|TRBV23-1
CASSYRGLINEKLFF
>TRBD1|TRBV6-1
CASSEAIVGTGAYEQYF
>-|TRBV7-2
CASSQRASIYEQYF
>TRBD2|TRBV13
CASSLLAETPIADTQYF
>TRBD1|TRBV28
CASSAGGRANTEAFF
>TRBD1|TRBV6-1
CASSVTGVTEAFF
>TRBD1|TRBV6-5
CASSPTGGGEKLFF
>-|TRBV5-4
CASSSGQGRETQYF
>-|TRBV11-2
CASSPSGVSYEQYF
>-|TRBV19
CASTQPPTGTIHF
>-|TRBV18
CASSPGRARTEAFF
>-|TRBV20-1
CSASGGGYTF
>TRBD2|TRBV4-1
CASSQADFLAGGQYEQYF
>TRBD1|TRBV7-9
CASSLDPTGGSMNTEAFF
>TRBD2|TRBV10-2
CASRKGLAGVNEQFF
>-|TRBV15
CATRPGLPPGEQYF
>TRBD2|TRBV25-1
CASSDGLAGTLRGEQYF
>TRBD1|TRBV15
CATSRGLTGGDEKLFF
>TRBD1|TRBV29-1
CSVEATGSPDTQYF
>TRBD1|TRBV7-2
CASSAGQRNTEAFF
>TRBD1|TRBV5-1
CASSLGGTGSNNYGYTF
>TRBD1|TRBV2
CASSGQGNTEAFF
>-|TRBV5-5
CASSPGGGQLNTEAFF
>TRBD1|TRBV2
CASTLGTGGFTEAFF
>-|TRBV7-9
CASSPRSSYEQYF
>-|TRBV7-8
CASSRKTRLGTGELFF
>TRBD1|TRBV7-9
CASTLGGQYTGELFF
>TRBD2|TRBV5-1
CASSGLAGLSTDTQYF
>TRBD1|TRBV7-9
CSSSLGDRGEYF
>TRBD2|TRBV2
CASSTPREGVDSWREQFF
>-|TRBV28
CATNSLVGGGTDTQYF
>-|TRBV28
CASSSPGGRGTTNEKLFF
>TRBD1|TRBV23-1
CASNVIASRGRSDTQYF
>TRBD1|TRBV7-2
CASSWGQHSRSGGYTF
>-|TRBV11-2
CASSRGGIQYF
>TRBD1|TRBV30
CAWSEGAGYGYTF
>TRBD1|TRBV30
CAWSVQGGGQPQHF
>-|TRBV27
CASSYGNWDEQYF
>TRBD1|TRBV6-1
CASSDRTGAGGANVLTF
>-|TRBV7-9
CASSFSGSSNQPQHF
>-|TRBV7-8
CASSLTENYGYTF
>TRBD1|TRBV2
CASTYHPAGGLGYTF
>-|TRBV19
CASGTGTQAFF
>-|TRBV5-4
CASSPIRQGYGYTF